The 11 T cell receptor beta chains below all came from one sample that was sequenced in a study of T cells after somatic rescue of genetic block. Only in-frame clones appear in the TCRdb table, and some are missing; sequencing was by immunoSEQ multiplex PCR. The repertoire has about 68,000 clones, roughly 92% of them found once; the top ten carry about 3%. The sequenced sample was peripheral blood mononuclear cells (PBMCs). The source of these receptors is a man aged 35 to 55.

The chain recombines TRBV19 with TRBJ1-4; 8 bases are a match to TRBD1. J gave up 10 bases and V 7 bases, and 8 bases lay outside the gene matches. CDR3 size: 13 residues. From germline, CDR1 is LNHDA and CDR2 SQIVND (reference sequence). The DNA of the CDR3 is TGTGCCAGTACCCCGGACAGGGTCGGAAAACTGTTTTTT. Translated: CASTPDRVGKLFF.

The rearrangement joins TRBV6-5 to TRBJ1-3; D not resolved. The CDR3 totals 13 residues. Germline V gene sequence: CDR1 MNHEY, CDR2 SVGAGI. Trimming shortened V by 6 bases and J by 0 bases, and 6 bases separated the two germline ends. The CDR3 region is CASSLSSGNTIYF. CDR3 DNA: TGTGCCAGCAGCCTGAGCTCTGGAAACACCATATATTTT.

The gene calls are TRBV19 and TRBJ1-1; the match to TRBD1 covers 8 bases. The CDR3 is 15 residues long. Unmatched junction bases numbered 8, after V lost 8 bases and J lost 0 bases. From germline, CDR1 is LNHDA and CDR2 SQIVND (reference sequence). Here the CDR3 DNA reads TGTGCCAGTTTGGGACAGGCGGAGGTGAACACTGAAGCTTTCTTT. Translated: CASLGQAEVNTEAFF.

The CDR3 loop is CASSLARGLYEQYF. In nucleotides, the CDR3 is TGTGCCAGCAGTCTCGCCCGCGGACTTTACGAGCAGTACTTC. The chain joins TRBV27 to TRBJ2-7; maybe TRBD2 (5 bases). With 5 bases removed from V and 4 bases from J, the gap between germline ends came to 15 bases. Per the germline V gene, CDR1 is MNHEY and CDR2 is SMNVEV (reference sequence). The length of the CDR3 is 14 residues.

The chain uses TRBV28 and TRBJ2-1, with D uncertain. Trimming removed 11 bases from V and 8 bases from J, with 19 bases in between. The CDR3 covers 13 residues. Per the germline V gene, CDR1 is MDHEN and CDR2 is SYDVKM. The CDR3 bases are TGTGCCGCCTCGACTGGATACGTTGATGAGCAGTTCTTC. This gives the protein CAASTGYVDEQFF.

V and J are TRBV27 and TRBJ2-5, with 10 bases identical to TRBD1. Unmatched junction bases numbered 3, after V lost 6 bases and J lost 2 bases. Germline V lookup: CDR1 MNHEY, CDR2 SMNVEV (reference sequence). The CDR3 runs to 14 residues. This chain's CDR3 is CASSTDRGQETQYF. DNA for the CDR3: TGTGCCAGCAGCACGGACAGGGGGCAAGAGACCCAGTACTTC.

This rearrangement joins TRBV29-1 to TRBJ2-2, with 9 bases aligning to TRBD1. The germline V gene has CDR1 SQVTM and CDR2 ANQGSEA. This CDR3 is 13 amino acids long. V shed 7 bases, J shed 4 bases, and the junction held 4 bases outside the gene matches. DNA of the CDR3: TGCAGCGCCCAACAGGGGGCCACCGGGGAGCTGTTTTTT. The encoded protein is CSAQQGATGELFF.

The rearrangement uses TRBV9 and TRBJ1-6; no reliable D call. This CDR3 contains 16 residues. V dropped 4 bases and J dropped 2 bases, with 13 bases sitting between them. Germline V gene sequence: CDR1 SGDLS, CDR2 YYNGEE. CDR3 DNA: TGTGCCAGCAGCTCAACCTCTAGGCCCTATAATTCACCCCTCCACTTT. This gives the protein CASSSTSRPYNSPLHF.

This chain connects TRBV7-2 to TRBJ2-1; D gene ambiguous. This CDR3 is 12 amino acids long. V lost 4 bases and J 5 bases, leaving 6 bases between the germline ends. CDR1 is SGHTA, CDR2 FQGNSA, per germline. The CDR3 here is CASSSWDNEQFF. The CDR3 bases are TGTGCCAGCAGCTCCTGGGACAATGAGCAGTTCTTC.

The chain has TRBV5-1 and TRBJ2-7; tentatively, D is TRBD2 (5 bases). CDR3 length: 12 residues. Germline CDR1 SGHRS, CDR2 YFSETQ. Trimming took 3 bases from V and 2 from J, leaving 6 bases between them. As DNA, the CDR3 is TGCGCCAGCAGCTCCGGGACCTACGAGCAGTACTTC. This gives the protein CASSSGTYEQYF. Together with reference TRBV5-1 and TRBJ2-7, the CDR3 gives the full variable domain: KAGVTQTPRYLIKTRGQQVTLSCSPISGHRSVSWYQQTPGQGLQFLFEYFSETQRNKGNFPGRFSGRQFSNSRSEMNVSTLELGDSALYLCASSSGTYEQYFGPGTRLTVT.

The V call is TRBV4-3, the J call TRBJ2-3; D is uncertain. This CDR3 is built from 16 residues. Looked up from germline, CDR1 is LGHNA and CDR2 is YSLEER. V lost 2 bases, J lost 0 bases, and 12 bases lay in between. CDR3 in amino acids: CASSQQTKTSTDTQYF. The CDR3, as DNA: TGCGCCAGCAGCCAACAAACAAAAACTAGCACAGATACGCAGTATTTT.